The 16 T cell receptor beta chains listed next were all sequenced from one sample in a study of T cell responses to AZD1222 COVID-19 vaccine. Some clones are missing from TCRdb's copy, which holds only in-frame ones; the method was immunoSEQ multiplex PCR. The repertoire consists of 110,000 or so clones, with roughly 90% occurring once and the leading ten covering approximately 5.5%. The starting material was peripheral blood, obtained on day 0 of AZD1222 vaccination. All receptors come from an adult in good health.

This clone was recorded at least ten times. The gene calls are TRBV3-1 (or the pseudogene TRBV3-2) and TRBJ1-2; 7 bases match TRBD1. Germline V gene sequence: CDR1 LGHDT, CDR2 YNNKEL (reference sequence). J was trimmed by 7 bases and V by 3 bases; bases with no gene match: 5. CDR3 length: 13 amino acids. CDR3 in amino acids: CASSQRQGSGYTF. The DNA of the CDR3 is TGTGCCAGCAGCCAGCGACAGGGCAGTGGCTACACCTTC.

The count of this clone is one. This chain connects TRBV9 to TRBJ2-2, with TRBD2 identical over 8 bases. The germline gives CDR1 SGDLS, CDR2 YYNGEE. The CDR3 has 16 residues. With 5 bases clipped from V and 1 base from J, the junction kept 7 bases outside the gene matches. The CDR3 coding sequence is TGTGCCAGCAGTTACAGCGGGGGAATGAACACCGGGGAGCTGTTTTTT. It codes for CASSYSGGMNTGELFF.

This CDR3 is CASSPPGDPYEQYF. The CDR3 region has the DNA TGTGCCAGCTCACCACCCGGGGATCCCTACGAGCAGTACTTC. This chain links TRBV18 with TRBJ2-7, with D possibly TRBD2 on 5 matching bases. Germline-derived CDR1 and CDR2 are KGHSH and LQKENI. Deletions cut 0 bases from V and 2 bases from J, with 8 bases between. The CDR3 is 14 amino acids. The whole variable domain, remainder taken from reference TRBV18 and TRBJ2-7, is NAGVMQNPRHLVRRRGQEARLRCSPMKGHSHVYWYRQLPEEGLKFMVYLQKENIIDESGMPKERFSAEFPKEGPSILRIQQVVRGDSAAYFCASSPPGDPYEQYFGPGTRLTVT.

The chain has TRBV2 and TRBJ1-2, with 7 positions matching TRBD1. From germline, CDR1 is SNHLY and CDR2 FYNNEI. CDR3 length equals 12 residues. V dropped 7 bases and J dropped 4; count of bases not matched to a gene: 3. The CDR3 bases are TGTGCCAGCATTAGGGACAGCTATGGCTACACCTTC. Its translation: CASIRDSYGYTF. Supplemented by reference TRBV2 and TRBJ1-2, the full variable domain reads EPEVTQTPSHQVTQMGQEVILRCVPISNHLYFYWYRQILGQKVEFLVSFYNNEISEKSEIFDDQFSVERPDGSNFTLKIRSTKLEDSAMYFCASIRDSYGYTFGSGTRLTVV.

The rearrangement links TRBV21-1 to TRBJ2-7. TRBV21-1 is a listed pseudogene. The CDR3 loop spans 14 amino acids. CDR3 bases: TGTGCCAGCATCCGGGGACGAGACTCCTACGAGCAGTACTTC. Protein sequence: CASIRGRDSYEQYF.

The chain employs TRBV14 and TRBJ1-6; 7 nucleotides line up with TRBD1. CDR3 length equals 15 residues. Germline V gene sequence: CDR1 SGHDN, CDR2 FVKESK. With 1 base clipped from V and 7 bases from J, the junction kept 4 bases outside the gene matches. Written as DNA, the CDR3 is TGTGCCAGCAGCCAAGTTACAGGGGCGAATTCACCCCTCCACTTT. Translating it yields CASSQVTGANSPLHF.

This chain links TRBV9 with TRBJ2-7; D is unresolved. CDR1 and CDR2 from the germline V gene are SGDLS and YYNGEE. Trimming shortened V by 4 bases and J by 2 bases, and 16 bases separated the two germline ends. This CDR3 spans 15 amino acids. CDR3 sequence reads: CASSPIPTATYEQYF. In DNA, the CDR3 is TGTGCCAGCAGCCCTATCCCGACGGCTACCTACGAGCAGTACTTC.

The rearrangement uses TRBV10-3 and TRBJ1-1; tentative D call: TRBD1 (6 bases). CDR1 and CDR2 (germline): ENHRY, SYGVKD. This CDR3 has 11 amino acids. Trimming removed 11 bases from V and 11 bases from J, with 18 bases in between. The CDR3 DNA is TGTGCCGCCCGGGACACCGGTTTGGCTTTCTTT. Translation: CAARDTGLAFF.

The chain is built from TRBV10-2 and TRBJ2-3; 8 bases are shared with TRBD2. CDR3 length equals 17 residues. Germline-derived CDR1 and CDR2 are WSHSY and SAAADI. V shed 3 bases, J shed 6 bases, and the junction held 14 bases outside the gene matches. This CDR3 reads CASSDKSGTREIDTQYF. The DNA of the CDR3 is TGCGCCAGCAGTGATAAGAGTGGGACTAGAGAGATTGATACGCAGTATTTT.

This clone was recorded a few times. V gene TRBV23-1 combines with J gene TRBJ2-3; D is unresolved. TRBV23-1 qualifies as an ORF whose function is uncertain. Trimming removed 11 bases at V and 3 bases at J, with 6 bases between. CDR3 length: 10 residues. For the CDR3, the DNA is TGCGCCGGAAAGACAGATACGCAGTATTTT. It codes for CAGKTDTQYF.

This clone occurred once. The rearrangement links TRBV9 to TRBJ2-2; D uncertain. This CDR3 spans 15 amino acids. The V gene lost 0 bases and the J gene lost 5 bases, with 11 bases spanning the gap. Germline CDR1 reads SGDLS; CDR2 reads YYNGEE. Here the CDR3 DNA reads TGTGCCAGCAGCGTAGGTCTCTGGGCAACCGGGGAGCTGTTTTTT. The encoded protein is CASSVGLWATGELFF.

The rearrangement links TRBV5-3 to TRBJ2-7, with D tentatively TRBD2 (5 bases). TRBV5-3 counts as an open reading frame of uncertain function. CDR3 length: 14 residues. V dropped 7 bases and J dropped 4 bases, with 18 bases sitting between them. The CDR3 here is CARVYEFREYEQYF. For the CDR3, the DNA is TGTGCCAGAGTGTACGAGTTTAGGGAGTACGAGCAGTACTTC.

This rearrangement joins TRBV4-3 to TRBJ1-3; D is uncertain. In germline, CDR1 is LGHNA, CDR2 YSLEER. CDR3 length: 18 residues. The ends were cut back, 5 bases at V and 3 bases at J, with 23 bases in the middle. The chain's CDR3 is CASSSYTPSRGGGNTIYF. DNA for the CDR3: TGCGCCAGCAGCTCATACACCCCAAGTCGGGGTGGTGGAAACACCATATATTTT.

A single count supports this clone. The chain recombines TRBV3-1 (or the pseudogene TRBV3-2) with TRBJ1-2; a weak D match, TRBD1 (5 bases). CDR3 length: 14 residues. The germline V and J ends were trimmed by 4 bases and 8 bases, with 17 bases remaining between them. Germline loops: CDR1 LGHDT, CDR2 YNNKEL (reference sequence). The CDR3 is CASSLNRDRRGYTF. The CDR3 DNA is TGTGCCAGCAGCCTAAACCGGGACCGGCGGGGCTACACCTTC.

This chain links TRBV28 with TRBJ2-3; 7 bases are a match to TRBD1. This CDR3 contains 13 residues. The V gene end was trimmed by 5 bases and the J gene end by 4 bases; junction bases not matched to a gene: 3. Germline loops: CDR1 MDHEN, CDR2 SYDVKM. The CDR3 DNA sequence: TGTGCCAGCAGTGTACAGGGGCCAGATACGCAGTATTTT. Its translation: CASSVQGPDTQYF.

This clone has only one observation. Compared with germline, one end of the junction differs, possibly owing to a read error. V gene TRBV7-7 combines with J gene TRBJ2-2, with 8 bases matching TRBD2. Germline CDR1 reads SSHAT; CDR2 reads FNYEAQ (reference sequence). The CDR3 spans 19 residues. CDR3 amino acids: CASSPSIGLATMGTGELFF. CDR3 coding DNA: TGTGCTAGCAGCCCATCTATTGGACTAGCCACTATGGGCACCGGGGAGCTGTTTTTT.